Shown below are 11 T cell receptor beta chains from a single sample sequenced in a study of blood T cell repertoires in COVID-19. The protocol was immunoSEQ multiplex PCR, while the TCRdb copy is restricted to in-frame clones and leaves out a portion. This table holds around 190,000 clones, around three quarters found once. The sequenced sample was PBMCs or T cells enriched from blood (not recorded which). Receptors originate from a woman in her 50s with acute COVID-19.

The chain combines TRBV7-2 with TRBJ1-2, with a possible D match to TRBD1 (6 bases). Per the germline V gene, CDR1 is SGHTA and CDR2 is FQGNSA. The CDR3 covers 18 residues. The V end was cut by 1 base, the J end by 1 base, with 19 bases between. Written as DNA, the CDR3 is TGTGCCAGCAGCTTAGAGTTGCTACAGGGTAGGCATAACTATGGCTACACCTTC. It translates to CASSLELLQGRHNYGYTF. Together with reference TRBV7-2 and TRBJ1-2, the CDR3 gives the full variable domain: GAGVSQSPSNKVTEKGKDVELRCDPISGHTALYWYRQSLGQGLEFLIYFQGNSAPDKSGLPSDRFSAERTGGSVSTLTIQRTQQEDSAVYLCASSLELLQGRHNYGYTFGSGTRLTVV.

This chain links TRBV9 with TRBJ2-1; a weak D match, TRBD2 (5 bases). V lost 0 bases to trimming and J lost 8 bases, with 15 bases between them. The germline V gene encodes CDR1 SGDLS and CDR2 YYNGEE. CDR3 size: 15 residues. This chain's CDR3 is CASSVVGAARDEQFF. The CDR3 bases are TGTGCCAGCAGCGTAGTCGGAGCGGCTAGGGATGAGCAGTTCTTC.

The rearrangement joins TRBV6-5 to TRBJ1-5; no definite D call. The germline V and J ends were trimmed by 11 bases and 9 bases, with 17 bases remaining between them. Germline lookup yields CDR1 MNHEY and CDR2 SVGAGI. This CDR3 has 12 residues. The CDR3 region has the DNA TGTGCCTCTAACGGAGCTCTCGGGCCCCAGCATTTT. Its translation is CASNGALGPQHF.

Many counts were recorded for this clone. The V gene is TRBV5-1, the J gene TRBJ2-7; D perhaps matches TRBD1 (5 bases). The CDR3 covers 14 residues. The V end was cut by 1 base, the J end by 0 bases, with 8 bases between. Germline values: CDR1 SGHRS, CDR2 YFSETQ. The CDR3 region has the DNA TGCGCCAGCAGCTTGAGCGACAGCTCCTACGAGCAGTACGTC. As protein: CASSLSDSSYEQYV.

This chain links TRBV20-1 with TRBJ2-1, with a weak D call TRBD1 (6 bases). Per the germline V gene, CDR1 is DFQATT and CDR2 is SNEGSKA (reference sequence). There are 11 residues in the CDR3. Between the trimmed V and J ends, which lost 4 bases and 7 bases, there was a span of 8 bases. The CDR3 DNA sequence: TGCAGTGCTACGAGGGGGAATGAGCAGTTCTTC. Protein: CSATRGNEQFF.

The gene calls are TRBV29-1 and TRBJ2-1, with 8 bases lining up with TRBD2. CDR3 length: 15 residues. V lost 4 bases and J lost 10; bases outside the gene matches: 15. From germline, CDR1 is SQVTM and CDR2 ANQGSEA. CDR3 sequence (DNA): TGCAGCGTTGCGAGTGGGACCGGGGGGGCCCTAGAGCAGTTCTTC. Translated: CSVASGTGGALEQFF.

This clone has only a few counts. The J gene is TRBJ1-3, the V gene TRBV7-8; D is unresolved. Germline V gene data show CDR1 as SGHVS and CDR2 as FQNEAQ. CDR3 size: 15 residues. With 5 bases removed from V and 2 bases from J, the gap between germline ends came to 13 bases. Written as DNA, the CDR3 is TGTGCCAGCAGCCGCGGATTCCAGACTGGAAACACCATATATTTT. Amino acid sequence: CASSRGFQTGNTIYF.

The chain couples TRBV3-1 (or the pseudogene TRBV3-2) to TRBJ1-6, with unresolved D. The germline gives CDR1 LGHDT, CDR2 YNNKEL (reference sequence). The CDR3 length is 14 residues. The ends were cut back, 1 base at V and 6 bases at J, with 7 bases in the middle. The CDR3 reads CASSQGGGNSPLHF. In DNA form, the CDR3 reads TGTGCCAGCAGCCAAGGTGGAGGTAATTCACCCCTCCACTTT.

The rearrangement links TRBV6-5 to TRBJ1-5; 7 bases are shared with TRBD1. The V gene's germline CDR1 is MNHEY and CDR2 SVGAGI. Losses at the gene ends were 6 bases for V and 15 bases for J; bases not matched to a gene: 14. The CDR3 runs 13 residues. CDR3 in DNA: TGTGCCAGCAGGATGACAGGGCCTTCTACTGTGCATTTT. Its protein product is CASRMTGPSTVHF.

The gene calls are TRBV29-1 and TRBJ2-7; D not resolved. The CDR3 consists of 12 residues. V dropped 7 bases and J dropped 1 base, with 11 bases sitting between them. CDR1 and CDR2 from the germline V gene are SQVTM and ANQGSEA. The DNA of the CDR3 is TGCAGCGCTCTGACACCTTCCTACGAGCAGTACGTC. Translation gives CSALTPSYEQYV.

The V gene is TRBV7-2, the J gene TRBJ1-6; 9 bases align to TRBD1. After removal of 3 bases from V and 10 bases from J, the junction contained 10 bases not matched to a gene. This CDR3 comprises 16 residues. CDR1 is SGHTA, CDR2 FQGNSA, per germline. CDR3 nucleotides: TGTGCCAGCAGCTTTACTTCCGGGACAGGGAGCTCACCCCTCCACTTT. Translating gives CASSFTSGTGSSPLHF.